This T cell receptor (beta chain) is drawn from a study of CD8+CD57+ T cells in acquired aplastic anemia. Across the whole study: DNA from sorted CD4+ and CD8+ cells averaged roughly 3.2 ug.

Germline lookup yields CDR1 SEHNR and CDR2 FQNEAQ (reference sequence). The CDR3 is 13 amino acids. With 2 bases removed from V and 1 base from J, the gap between germline ends came to 5 bases. In patients chosen for sequencing, flow cytometry had shown CD8+CD57+ cell expansion. Blood samples were obtained from patients who had received no prior therapy. Genomic DNA templated the TCR beta VDJ and CDR3 profiling. TCRdb analysed the reads with MiXCR anew, one entry per CDR3 protein. The sample has approximately 160,000 distinct CDR3 sequences, roughly half seen once; the top ten hold around 3.2%. This clonotype was recorded at least ten times.

The rearrangement joins TRBV7-9 to TRBJ1-1, with D unresolved. Sequencing was carried out using sorted CD4+, CD8+, or CD8+CD57+ T cells (not recorded which) from PBMCs. This receptor was taken from a human donor with aplastic anemia. The CDR3 is CASSLWGNTEAFF. The CDR3 DNA follows: TGTGCCAGCAGCTTATGGGGGAACACTGAAGCTTTCTTT.